This TCR beta chain was sequenced for a study of T cells after yellow fever vaccination. The CDR3 consists of 15 residues. Trimming left V 1 base short and J 4 bases short, with 14 bases between. Germline V lookup: CDR1 SGHAT, CDR2 FQNNGV. This clonotype was seen ten or more times. Synthesis of TCR cDNA relied on 5'RACE template switching, which attached a universal primer site and UMIs. In TCRdb, the 5' RACE reads were re-called with MiXCR into one record per CDR3 protein. The sample carries 140,000 to 150,000 distinct CDR3 sequences, less than 8.5% recorded once. The sample consisted of CD4+ T cells sorted from PBMCs, taken 10 days after the yellow fever booster vaccination. This clonotype was obtained from a man between 25 and 39 years old who received the YFV17D yellow fever vaccine. The gene calls are TRBV11-2 and TRBJ2-7, with a tentative D call TRBD1 (6 bases). The CDR3 coding sequence is TGTGCCAGCAGCTTAGTAGGGACATCCTTTTACGAGCAGTACTTC. Translating gives CASSLVGTSFYEQYF.